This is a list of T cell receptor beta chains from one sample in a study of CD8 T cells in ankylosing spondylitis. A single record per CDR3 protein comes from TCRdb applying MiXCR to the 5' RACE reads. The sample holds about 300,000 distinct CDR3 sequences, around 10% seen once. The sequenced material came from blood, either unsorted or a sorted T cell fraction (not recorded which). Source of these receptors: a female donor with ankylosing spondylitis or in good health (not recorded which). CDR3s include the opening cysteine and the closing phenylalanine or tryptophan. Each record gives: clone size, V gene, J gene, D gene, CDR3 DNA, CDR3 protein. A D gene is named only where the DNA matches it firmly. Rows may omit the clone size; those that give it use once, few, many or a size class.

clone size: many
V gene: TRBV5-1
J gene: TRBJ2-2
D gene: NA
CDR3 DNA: TGCGCCAGCAGCTCGAGTTTTGTCGGGGAGCTGTTTTTT
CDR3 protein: CASSSSFVGELFF

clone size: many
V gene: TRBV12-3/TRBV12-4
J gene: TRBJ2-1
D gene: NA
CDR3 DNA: TGTGCCAGCAGTTTCCAGGCCGGGGCGCCTGAGCAGTTCTTC
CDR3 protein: CASSFQAGAPEQFF

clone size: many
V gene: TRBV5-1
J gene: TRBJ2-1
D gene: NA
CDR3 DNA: TGCGCCAGCAGCTTGTCCTCAGGTTCCCTCTCCTACAATGAGCAGTTCTTC
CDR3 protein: CASSLSSGSLSYNEQFF

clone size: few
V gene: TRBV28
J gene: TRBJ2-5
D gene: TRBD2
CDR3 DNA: TGTGCCAGCAAGGAGGTAGCGGGTCCGGAGCAGACCCAGTACTTC
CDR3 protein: CASKEVAGPEQTQYF

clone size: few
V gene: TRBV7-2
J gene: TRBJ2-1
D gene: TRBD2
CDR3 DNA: TGTGCCAGCAGCCTCTGGCGGGAGAGCCCGTACAATGAGCAGTTCTTC
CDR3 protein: CASSLWRESPYNEQFF

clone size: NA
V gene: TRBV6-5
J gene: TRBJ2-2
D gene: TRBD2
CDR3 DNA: TGTGCCAGCAGTTACGAGCGGGATTACACCGGGGAGCTGTTTTTT
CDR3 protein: CASSYERDYTGELFF

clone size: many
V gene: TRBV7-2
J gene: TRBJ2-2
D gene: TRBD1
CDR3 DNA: TGTGCCAGCAGCCTAGGGACAGGAGTGAACGGGGAGCTGTTTTTT
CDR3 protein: CASSLGTGVNGELFF

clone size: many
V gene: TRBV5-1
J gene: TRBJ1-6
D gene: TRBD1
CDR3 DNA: TGCGCCAGCAGCTTGGGGGACAGCCCCCATTCACCCCTCCACTTT
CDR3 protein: CASSLGDSPHSPLHF

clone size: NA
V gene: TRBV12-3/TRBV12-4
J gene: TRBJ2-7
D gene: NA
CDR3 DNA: TGTGCCAGCAGTGCTGGCCCGCAGGGGCGCGAGCAGTACTTC
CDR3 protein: CASSAGPQGREQYF

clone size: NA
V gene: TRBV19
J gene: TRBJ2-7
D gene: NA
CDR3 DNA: TGTGCCAGTCTGGGCGGACACGAGCAGTACTTC
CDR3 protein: CASLGGHEQYF

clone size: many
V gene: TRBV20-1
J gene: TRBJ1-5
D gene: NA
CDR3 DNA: TGCAGTGCTAGACGCCCCCGTCAGCCCCAGCATTTT
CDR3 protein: CSARRPRQPQHF

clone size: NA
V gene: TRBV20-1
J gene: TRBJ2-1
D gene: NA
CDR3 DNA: TGCAGTGCTAGAGATAAAGACTTCAACAATGAGCAGTTCTTC
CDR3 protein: CSARDKDFNNEQFF

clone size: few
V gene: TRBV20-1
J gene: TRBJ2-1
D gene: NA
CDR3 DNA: TGCAGTGCTAGGAGGCATGGACCGGAGACCTACAATGAGCAGTTCTTC
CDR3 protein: CSARRHGPETYNEQFF

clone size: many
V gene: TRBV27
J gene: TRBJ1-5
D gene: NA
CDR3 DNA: TGTGCCAGCAGTCAAGGGGGAGGGATGCCCCAGCATTTT
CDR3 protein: CASSQGGGMPQHF

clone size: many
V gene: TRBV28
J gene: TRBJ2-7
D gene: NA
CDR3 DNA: TGTGCCAGCAAGCAGGTCCCTCGCGAGCAGTACTTC
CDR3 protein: CASKQVPREQYF

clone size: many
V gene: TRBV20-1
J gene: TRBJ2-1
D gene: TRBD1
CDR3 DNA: TGCAGTGCTAGCCGGGGGGACAGGGTGGGGAATGAGCAGTTCTTC
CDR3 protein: CSASRGDRVGNEQFF

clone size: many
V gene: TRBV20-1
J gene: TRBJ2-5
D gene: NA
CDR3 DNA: TGCAGTGCTCACCGGGACGACCAACTTCAAGAGACCCAGTACTTC
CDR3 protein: CSAHRDDQLQETQYF

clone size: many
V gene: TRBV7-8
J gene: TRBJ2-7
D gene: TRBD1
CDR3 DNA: TGTGCCAGCACCTCACCGGGACAGGGAGCGTTCTACGAGCAGTACTTC
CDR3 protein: CASTSPGQGAFYEQYF

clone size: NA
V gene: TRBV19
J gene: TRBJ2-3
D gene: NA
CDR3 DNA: TGTGCCTCCAAGGGGGGACATACGCAGTATTTT
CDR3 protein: CASKGGHTQYF

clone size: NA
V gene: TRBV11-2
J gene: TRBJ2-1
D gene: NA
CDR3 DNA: TGTGCCAGCAGCTTGGACTCAATCTCCTACAATGAGCAGTTCTTC
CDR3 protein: CASSLDSISYNEQFF

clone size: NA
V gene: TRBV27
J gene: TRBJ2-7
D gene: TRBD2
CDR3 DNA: TGTGCCAGCAGTTTAGGTAGCGGGGGCCACGAGCAGTACTTC
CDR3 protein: CASSLGSGGHEQYF

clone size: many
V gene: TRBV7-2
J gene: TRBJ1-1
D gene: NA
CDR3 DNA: TGTGCCAGCAGCTTTCCGCAGAACACTGAAGCTTTCTTT
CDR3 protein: CASSFPQNTEAFF

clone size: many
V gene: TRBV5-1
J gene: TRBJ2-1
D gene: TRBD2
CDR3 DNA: TGCGCCAGCAGCATATACGGGACTAGCGGATACAATGAGCAGTTCTTC
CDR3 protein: CASSIYGTSGYNEQFF

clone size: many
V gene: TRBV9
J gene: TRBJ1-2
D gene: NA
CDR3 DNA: TGTGCCAGCAGCTCTGGGACCGTCGACTATGGCTACACCTTC
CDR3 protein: CASSSGTVDYGYTF

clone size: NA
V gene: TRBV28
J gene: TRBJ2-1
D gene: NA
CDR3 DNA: TGTGCCAGCGGCCGGCTTGGGGGTGAGCAGTTCTTC
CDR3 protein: CASGRLGGEQFF

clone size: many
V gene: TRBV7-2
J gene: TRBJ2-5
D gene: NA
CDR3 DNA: TGTGCCAGCAGCTTAGACGGTCTACGGCTACAAGAGACCCAGTACTTC
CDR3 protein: CASSLDGLRLQETQYF

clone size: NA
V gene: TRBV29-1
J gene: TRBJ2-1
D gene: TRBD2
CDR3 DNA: TGCAGCGTTGCGGGAGGCGGGGATCAATTC
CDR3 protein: CSVAGGGDQF

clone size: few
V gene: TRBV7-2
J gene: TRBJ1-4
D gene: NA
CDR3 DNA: TGTGCCAGCAGCTTAGTGGGGGGGGATGAAAAACTGTTTTTT
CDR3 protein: CASSLVGGDEKLFF